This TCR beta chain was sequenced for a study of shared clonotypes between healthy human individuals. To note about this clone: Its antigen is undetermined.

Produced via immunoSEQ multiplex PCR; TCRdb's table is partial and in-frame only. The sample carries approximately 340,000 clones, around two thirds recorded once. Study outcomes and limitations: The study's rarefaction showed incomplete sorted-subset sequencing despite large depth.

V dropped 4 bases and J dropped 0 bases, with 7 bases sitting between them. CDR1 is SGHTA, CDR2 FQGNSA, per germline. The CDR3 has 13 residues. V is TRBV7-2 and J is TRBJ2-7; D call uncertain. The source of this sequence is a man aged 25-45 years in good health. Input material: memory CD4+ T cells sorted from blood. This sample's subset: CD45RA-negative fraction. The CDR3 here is CASSSYRSYEQYF. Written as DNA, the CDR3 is TGTGCCAGCAGCTCCTACCGCTCCTACGAGCAGTACTTC.